This TCR beta chain stems from a study of T cell responses to AZD1222 COVID-19 vaccine. Germline V gene lookup returns CDR1 SGHAT and CDR2 FQDESV (reference sequence). The CDR3 runs 13 residues. V gave up 2 bases and J gave up 3 bases, with 7 bases separating them. The method was immunoSEQ multiplex PCR; TCRdb's version includes in-frame clones alone and lacks a portion of them. The table records under 150,000 clones, 88% of them present only once. The sequence came from an adult in good health. V is TRBV11-1 and J is TRBJ2-5, with unresolved D. The source material was peripheral blood, sampled on day 0 of AZD1222 vaccination. DNA of the CDR3: TGTGCCAGCAGCTTAATACTGGAAGAGACCCAGTACTTC. Translating gives CASSLILEETQYF.